This TCR beta chain was documented in a study of blood T cell repertoires in COVID-19. The protocol was immunoSEQ multiplex PCR, while the TCRdb copy is restricted to in-frame clones and leaves out a portion. The data hold some 180,000 clones, with 85% to 90% observed a single time. This CDR3 region has 15 residues. Trimming removed 6 bases from V and 0 bases from J; junction bases left unmatched: 8. Germline loops: CDR1 SNHLY, CDR2 FYNNEI. The specimen was PBMCs or T cells enriched from blood (not recorded which). The chain links TRBV2 to TRBJ2-7; 7 bases are shared with TRBD1. This clonotype originated in a man between 40 and 49 years old who had recovered from COVID-19. CDR3 amino acids: CASRSRQGSSYEQYF. The CDR3 DNA reads as TGTGCCAGCAGAAGCCGACAGGGTAGCTCCTACGAGCAGTACTTC.